This TCR beta chain was recorded in a study of T-cell memory formation after mild COVID-19 (dated by TCRdb to the early 2020s). Describing the broader study: TCR sequence clusters from the two donors were found to be largely donor specific. T-cell clones expanding and contracting after mild COVID-19 in two donors were tracked by longitudinal TCRalpha and TCRbeta repertoire sequencing. The cohort was made up of two young adult volunteers, one female and one male, who were previously healthy.

The paper as a whole reports these results and caveats: Whether the second-wave clones peaking on day 37 were SARS-CoV-2 specific was not confirmed. From day 15 to 85, contracting clones showed balanced CD4/CD8 phenotypes, whereas a second wave of clones that expanded from day 15 to 37 leaned towards CD4+. Some responding clones were found in pre-infection memory, which suggests that pre-existing cross-reactive memory T cells took part in the SARS-CoV-2 response. Contracting CD4+ clones were located mainly in the CM and EM memory subsets, whereas CD8+ clones were found to be enriched in EMRA. The study covered only two mild cases, and larger cohorts including severe cases with pre-infection samples were considered necessary.

Via the germline V gene, CDR1 is MNHEY and CDR2 SVGAGI. From the cysteine through the phenylalanine, the CDR3 covers 14 amino acids. Solely the CDR3 DNA is kept, with 42 bases framed from the first base. V is clipped by 6 bases and J by 1 base, and the sequence between their germline boundaries is 10 bases long. Remarks on this clonotype: Its antigen is currently not known. No clone much larger than this one lies a single base away; base qualities are absent.

PBMCs were isolated by Ficoll-Paque density gradient centrifugation. Sequenced on an Illumina NovaSeq 6000. TCRalpha and TCRbeta cDNA libraries were constructed by 5'RACE with constant-segment primers, with sample barcodes and unique molecular identifiers being introduced. Trizol reagent was used to extract RNA from every sample. The libraries were amplified in two PCR steps, and the second step added a second sample barcode and Illumina TruSeq adapters. Sequencing of libraries was performed on an Illumina NovaSeq with 2 x 150 bp paired-end reads. In the paper's pipeline: With migec v1.2.7, reads were demultiplexed and then collapsed into UMI-guided consensus sequences. With mixcr v2.1.11, UMI consensuses were aligned to TRA and TRB V and J templates and assembled into clonotypes. A clonotype was counted as expanded or contracted only if both edgeR and NoisET called the change significant, with noise models trained on biological replicates. For edgeR calls, the cutoffs were a false discovery rate-adjusted p below 0.01 and a log2 fold-change threshold of 1. As an exploratory analysis of dynamics, PCA with hierarchical clustering was applied to max-normalized trajectories of the 1000 most abundant clonotypes. Separately sequenced CD4+ and CD8+ repertoires were used to assign a CD4 or CD8 phenotype to each responding clone. TCRdb took the public reads, trimmed them with fastp at Q25, ran MiXCR for clone calling and kept in-frame beta chains. Duplicate CDR3 protein sequences are folded into a single record with the most common DNA and genes. These V and J calls originate from TCRdb's pipeline instead of the authors' own analysis. The sample has 400,000 to 500,000 distinct CDR3 sequences on record, about 20% of them singletons. Roughly a fifth of the sample comes from the top ten.

The sequenced material came from PBMCs or a T cell subset sorted from them (not recorded which). The V and J segments used are TRBV6-5 and TRBJ1-5; no D gene is confidently identified. The receptor was isolated from a man aged 18 to 29 who had mild COVID-19 (a few samples of this study predate the infection). The sample titles of this study are shuffled in the database, so cell type and time point are left out; the donor was told from shared clones. For the CDR3, the sequence is CASRVVGSNQPQHF. The DNA is TGTGCCAGCAGAGTGGTAGGGAGCAATCAGCCCCAGCATTTT.